The clone carrying this TCR beta chain has only a few counts. Semi-nested PCR with Nested Universal Primer A followed constant-region reverse priming of full-length variable regions. TCRdb reprocessed the 5' RACE reads via MiXCR and lists one record per CDR3 protein. The sample yields about 46,000 distinct CDR3 sequences, more than 25% seen once. The source of this sequence is a female donor with breast cancer. The material sequenced was naive CD4+ T cells sorted from blood. Specified subset: naive CD4+ T cells, CD4+CD45RA+CD25-.

The DNA for the CDR3 is TGTGCCAGCAGCTTGAGTCAGGGTCGGTTGGGTGAGCAGTTCTTC. This encodes CASSLSQGRLGEQFF. The V call is TRBV7-3, the J call TRBJ2-1, with a possible D match to TRBD1 (5 bases). The CDR3 contains 15 residues. Germline CDR1 is SGHTA and CDR2 is FQGTGA. V was trimmed by 3 bases and J by 9 bases, leaving 18 bases between them.